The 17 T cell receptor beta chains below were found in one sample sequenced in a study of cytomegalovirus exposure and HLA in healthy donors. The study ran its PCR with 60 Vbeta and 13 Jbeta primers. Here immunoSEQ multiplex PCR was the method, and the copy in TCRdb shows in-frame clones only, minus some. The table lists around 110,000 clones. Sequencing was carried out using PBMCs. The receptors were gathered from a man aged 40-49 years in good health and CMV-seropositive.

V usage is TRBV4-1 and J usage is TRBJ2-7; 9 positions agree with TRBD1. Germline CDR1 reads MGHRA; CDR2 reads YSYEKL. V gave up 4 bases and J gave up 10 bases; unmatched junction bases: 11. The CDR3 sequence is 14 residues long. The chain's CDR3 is CASSPLPGTGQQYF. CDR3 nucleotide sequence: TGCGCCAGCAGCCCCCTGCCGGGGACAGGGCAACAGTACTTC.

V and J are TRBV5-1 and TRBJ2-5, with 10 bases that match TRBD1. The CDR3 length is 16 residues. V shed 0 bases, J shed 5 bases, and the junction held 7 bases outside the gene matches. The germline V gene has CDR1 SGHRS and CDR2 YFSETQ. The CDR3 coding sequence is TGCGCCAGCAGCTTGGCCAGGACAGGGGGTTTTGAGACCCAGTACTTC. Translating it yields CASSLARTGGFETQYF. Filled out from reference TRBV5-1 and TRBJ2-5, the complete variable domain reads KAGVTQTPRYLIKTRGQQVTLSCSPISGHRSVSWYQQTPGQGLQFLFEYFSETQRNKGNFPGRFSGRQFSNSRSEMNVSTLELGDSALYLCASSLARTGGFETQYFGPGTRLLVL.

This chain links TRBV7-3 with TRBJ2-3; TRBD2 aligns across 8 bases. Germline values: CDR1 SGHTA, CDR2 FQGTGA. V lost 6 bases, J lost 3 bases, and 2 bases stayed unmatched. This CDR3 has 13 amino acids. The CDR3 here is CASRGLATDTQYF. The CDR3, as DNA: TGTGCCAGCAGAGGACTAGCAACAGATACGCAGTATTTT.

The DNA for the CDR3 is TGTGCCAGCAGGCTCGACAGGCAGTTCTACGAGCAGTACTTC. Translation gives CASRLDRQFYEQYF. This sequence joins TRBV28 and TRBJ2-7, with D possibly being TRBD1 (6 bases). The CDR3 has 14 amino acids. The V end lost 6 bases, the J end lost 3 bases, and 15 bases lay between the germline ends. The germline gives CDR1 MDHEN, CDR2 SYDVKM.

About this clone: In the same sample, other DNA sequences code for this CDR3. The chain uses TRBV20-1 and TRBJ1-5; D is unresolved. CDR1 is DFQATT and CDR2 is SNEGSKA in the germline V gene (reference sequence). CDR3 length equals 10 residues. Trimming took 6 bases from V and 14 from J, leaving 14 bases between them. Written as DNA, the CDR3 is TGCAGTGCCGCCTTGGACGGGGAGCATTTT. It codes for CSAALDGEHF.

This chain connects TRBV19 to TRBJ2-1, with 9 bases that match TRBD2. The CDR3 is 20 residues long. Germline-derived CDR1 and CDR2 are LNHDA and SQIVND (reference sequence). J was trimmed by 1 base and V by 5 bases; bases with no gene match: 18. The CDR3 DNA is TGTGCCAGTAGTGTCCACCGATCCCGACTAGCGGACTTTTCCTACAATGAGCAGTTCTTC. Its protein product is CASSVHRSRLADFSYNEQFF. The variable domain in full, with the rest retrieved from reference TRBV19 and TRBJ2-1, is DGGITQSPKYLFRKEGQNVTLSCEQNLNHDAMYWYRQDPGQGLRLIYYSQIVNDFQKGDIAEGYSVSREKKESFPLTVTSAQKNPTAFYLCASSVHRSRLADFSYNEQFFGPGTRLTVL.

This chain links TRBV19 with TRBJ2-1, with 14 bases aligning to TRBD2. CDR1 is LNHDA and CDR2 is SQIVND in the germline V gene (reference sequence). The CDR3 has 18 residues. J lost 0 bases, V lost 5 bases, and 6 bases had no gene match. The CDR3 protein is CASSATSGRASSYNEQFF. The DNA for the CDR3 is TGTGCCAGTAGTGCGACTAGCGGGAGGGCTAGCTCCTACAATGAGCAGTTCTTC.

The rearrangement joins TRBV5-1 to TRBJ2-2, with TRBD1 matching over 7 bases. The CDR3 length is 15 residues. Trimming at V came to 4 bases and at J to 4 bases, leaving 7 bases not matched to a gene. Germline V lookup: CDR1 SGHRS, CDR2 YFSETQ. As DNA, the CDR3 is TGCGCCAGCAGCCTCCGCGACAGGGTCACCGGGGAGCTGTTTTTT. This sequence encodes CASSLRDRVTGELFF.

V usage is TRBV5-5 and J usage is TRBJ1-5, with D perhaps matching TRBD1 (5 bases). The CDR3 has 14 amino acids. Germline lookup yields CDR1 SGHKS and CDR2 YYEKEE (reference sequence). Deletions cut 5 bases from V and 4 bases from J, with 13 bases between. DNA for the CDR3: TGTGCCAGCAGGCCAGGGCCTTGGAATCAGCCCCAGCATTTT. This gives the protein CASRPGPWNQPQHF.

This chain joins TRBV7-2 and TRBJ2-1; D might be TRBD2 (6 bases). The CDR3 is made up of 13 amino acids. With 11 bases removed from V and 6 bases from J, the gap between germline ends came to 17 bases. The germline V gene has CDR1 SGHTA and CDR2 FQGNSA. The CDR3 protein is CARGGVGGNEQFF. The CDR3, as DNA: TGTGCCCGGGGCGGGGTTGGGGGCAATGAGCAGTTCTTC.

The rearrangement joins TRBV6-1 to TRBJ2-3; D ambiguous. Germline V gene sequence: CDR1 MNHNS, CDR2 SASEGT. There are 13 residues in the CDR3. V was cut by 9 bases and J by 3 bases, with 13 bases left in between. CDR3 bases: TGTGCCAGTACCGGTCCCGGGACAGATACGCAGTATTTT. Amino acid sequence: CASTGPGTDTQYF.

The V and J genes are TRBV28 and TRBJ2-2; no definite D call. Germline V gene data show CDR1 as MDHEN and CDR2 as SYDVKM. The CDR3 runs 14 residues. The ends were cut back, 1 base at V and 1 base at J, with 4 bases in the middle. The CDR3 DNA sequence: TGTGCCAGCAGTTTATCAGGGAACACCGGGGAGCTGTTTTTT. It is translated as CASSLSGNTGELFF.

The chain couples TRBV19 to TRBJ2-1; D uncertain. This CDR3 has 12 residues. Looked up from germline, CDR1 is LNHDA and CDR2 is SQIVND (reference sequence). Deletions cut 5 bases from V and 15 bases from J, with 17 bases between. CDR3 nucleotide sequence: TGTGCCAGTAGTCCCCAATCCCGGGTCCGGTTCTTC. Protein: CASSPQSRVRFF.

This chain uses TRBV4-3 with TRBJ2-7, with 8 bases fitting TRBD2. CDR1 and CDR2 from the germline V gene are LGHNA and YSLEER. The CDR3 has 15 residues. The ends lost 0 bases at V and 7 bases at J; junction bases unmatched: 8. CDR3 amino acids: CASSQEGRGAEEQYF. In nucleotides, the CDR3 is TGCGCCAGCAGCCAAGAAGGGCGGGGGGCGGAAGAGCAGTACTTC.

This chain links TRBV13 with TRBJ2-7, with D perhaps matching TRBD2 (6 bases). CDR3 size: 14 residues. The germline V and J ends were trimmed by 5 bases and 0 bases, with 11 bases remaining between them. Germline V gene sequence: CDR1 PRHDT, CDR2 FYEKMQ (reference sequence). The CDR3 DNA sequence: TGTGCCAGCAGCCTCGGAGGGGTCTCCTACGAGCAGTACTTC. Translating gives CASSLGGVSYEQYF. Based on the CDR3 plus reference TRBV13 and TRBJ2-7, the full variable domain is AAGVIQSPRHLIKEKRETATLKCYPIPRHDTVYWYQQGPGQDPQFLISFYEKMQSDKGSIPDRFSAQQFSDYHSELNMSSLELGDSALYFCASSLGGVSYEQYFGPGTRLTVT.

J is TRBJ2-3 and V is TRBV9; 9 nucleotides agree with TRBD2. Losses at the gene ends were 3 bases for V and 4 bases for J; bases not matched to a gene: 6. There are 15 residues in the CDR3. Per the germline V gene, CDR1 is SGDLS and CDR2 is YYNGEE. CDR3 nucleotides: TGTGCCAGCAGCGACCTTAGCGGGAGTGCAGATACGCAGTATTTT. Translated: CASSDLSGSADTQYF.

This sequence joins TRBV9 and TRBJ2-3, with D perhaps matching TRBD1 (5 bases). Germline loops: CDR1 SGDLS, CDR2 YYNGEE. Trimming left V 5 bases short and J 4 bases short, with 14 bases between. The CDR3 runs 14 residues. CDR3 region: CASRGQTASDTQYF. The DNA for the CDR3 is TGTGCCAGCAGAGGACAAACAGCCTCAGATACGCAGTATTTT.